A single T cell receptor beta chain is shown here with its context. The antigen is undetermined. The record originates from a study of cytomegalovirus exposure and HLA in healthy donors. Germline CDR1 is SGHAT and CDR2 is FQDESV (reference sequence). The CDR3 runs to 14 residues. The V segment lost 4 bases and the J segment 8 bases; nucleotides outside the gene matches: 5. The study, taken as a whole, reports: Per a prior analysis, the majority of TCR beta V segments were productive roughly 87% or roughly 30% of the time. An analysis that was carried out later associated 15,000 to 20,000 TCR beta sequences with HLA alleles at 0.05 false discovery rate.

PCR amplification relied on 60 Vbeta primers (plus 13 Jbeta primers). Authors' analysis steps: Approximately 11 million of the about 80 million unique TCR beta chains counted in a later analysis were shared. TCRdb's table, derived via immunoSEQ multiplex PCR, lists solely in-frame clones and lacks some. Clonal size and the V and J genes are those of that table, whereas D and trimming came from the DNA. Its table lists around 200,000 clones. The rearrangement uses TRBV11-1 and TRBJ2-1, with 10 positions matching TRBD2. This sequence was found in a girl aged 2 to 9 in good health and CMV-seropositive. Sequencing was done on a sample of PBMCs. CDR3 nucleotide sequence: TGTGCCAGCAGCTGGGGACTAGCGCGGGATGAGCAGTTCTTC. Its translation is CASSWGLARDEQFF.